This TCR beta chain is from a study of blood T cell repertoires in COVID-19. Study details: Acute and convalescent COVID-19 specimens originated in the United States, Italy and Spain. In each case, the material was cDNA or gDNA derived from T cells, B-cell-depleted T cells, or PBMCs.

Profiling relied on immunoSEQ multiplex PCR, and the TCRdb table lists in-frame clones only, not all of them. Of a few hundred thousand clones in the sample, approximately 90% were seen once. CDR3 length: 16 amino acids. J gave up 4 bases and V 6 bases, and 12 bases lay outside the gene matches. Germline V CDR1 and CDR2: SGHAT, FQNNGV. The chain uses TRBV11-2 and TRBJ1-2, with 9 bases matching TRBD1. The source material was peripheral blood. The receptor comes from a woman aged 50 to 65 with COVID-19, enrolled during active disease. CDR3 nucleotides: TGTGCCAGCAGTTCCGGGACAGGGCTTCTCCTCTATGGCTACACCTTC. Encoded protein: CASSSGTGLLLYGYTF.